Sequencing of this T cell receptor (beta chain) was carried out in a study of T-cell reconstitution after alpha-beta-depleted transplantation in children. With regard to this clonotype: Its antigen is unknown.

CDR3 size: 14 residues. Germline V gene data show CDR1 as SGHRS and CDR2 as YFSETQ. V shed 5 bases and J shed 4 bases, with 14 bases lying between them. Unique molecular identifiers were incorporated into the prepared TCRbeta library. TCRdb re-called the PCR reads through MiXCR, storing one row per CDR3 protein. Found here are about 980,000 distinct CDR3 sequences, about 29% of them singletons; the top ten hold more than 25%. Study outcomes and limitations: Certain patients had high TCRbeta diversity at day 60, and it came from recipient T cells and thymic progenitors that survived. It was reported that alpha-beta T cells came from several hundred expanded graft clones (about two months after transplant). Fresh T-cell production supplied most of the T-cell counts and diversity seen one year after transplant.

This material consisted of PBMCs, mostly from graft donor cells, taken 360 days after TCRalphabeta/CD19-depleted stem cell transplant. The J gene is TRBJ2-3, the V gene TRBV5-1; D is possibly TRBD2 (6 bases). This receptor was obtained from a boy in the first two years of life who had a stem cell transplant for SCID, so the T cells may come from the graft donor. CDR3 amino acids: CASSGAWGADTQYF. The CDR3, as DNA: TGCGCCAGCAGTGGGGCGTGGGGGGCAGATACGCAGTATTTT. The whole variable domain, filled in from reference TRBV5-1 and TRBJ2-3, reads KAGVTQTPRYLIKTRGQQVTLSCSPISGHRSVSWYQQTPGQGLQFLFEYFSETQRNKGNFPGRFSGRQFSNSRSEMNVSTLELGDSALYLCASSGAWGADTQYFGPGTRLTVL.